One and the same sample provided the 14 T cell receptor beta chains below, sequenced in a study of early T cells in non-severe SARS-CoV-2 infection. TCRdb processed the 5' RACE reads anew with MiXCR; each CDR3 protein has one entry. This sample carries under 60,000 distinct CDR3 sequences, 4.5% to 7% of them seen once, and the ten largest clones take about 4.4%. The sample comprised whole blood. The receptor source for this set is an adult who was a healthcare worker with PCR-confirmed SARS-CoV-2 infection or an uninfected control (not recorded which).

In its sample, this clonotype was seen a few times. The chain links TRBV7-9 to TRBJ2-1; the match to TRBD2 covers 8 bases. The germline V gene has CDR1 SEHNR and CDR2 FQNEAQ (reference sequence). CDR3 length: 15 amino acids. Unmatched junction bases numbered 4, after V lost 3 bases and J lost 3 bases. CDR3 protein: CASSFSGGFYNEQFF. DNA for the CDR3: TGTGCCAGCAGCTTCAGCGGGGGCTTCTACAATGAGCAGTTCTTC.

In this sample, this clonotype turned up many times. CDR3 coding DNA: TGTGCCAGCAGACTCGGGTACGAGCAGTACTTC. Its protein is CASRLGYEQYF. This chain joins TRBV28 and TRBJ2-7; no reliable D call. This CDR3 has 11 residues. Germline CDR1 reads MDHEN; CDR2 reads SYDVKM. The V gene lost 6 bases and the J gene lost 4 bases, with 7 bases spanning the gap. The full variable domain, its missing parts supplied by reference TRBV28 and TRBJ2-7, is DVKVTQSSRYLVKRTGEKVFLECVQDMDHENMFWYRQDPGLGLRLIYFSYDVKMKEKGDIPEGYSVSREKKERFSLILESASTNQTSMYLCASRLGYEQYFGPGTRLTVT.

The chain is built from TRBV20-1 and TRBJ2-1; no clear D. CDR1 is DFQATT and CDR2 is SNEGSKA in the germline V gene (reference sequence). This CDR3 is 14 amino acids long. V lost 7 bases and J 0 bases, leaving 13 bases between the germline ends. CDR3 sequence reads: CSGVDSRSYNEQFF. The CDR3 DNA sequence: TGCAGTGGTGTTGACTCTCGCTCCTACAATGAGCAGTTCTTC.

This clonotype has a count of ten or more. The V call is TRBV4-1, the J call TRBJ2-1; 10 bases match TRBD2. After removal of 0 bases from V and 9 bases from J, the junction contained 8 bases not matched to a gene. Germline V gene data show CDR1 as MGHRA and CDR2 as YSYEKL. The length of the CDR3 is 16 residues. DNA for the CDR3: TGCGCCAGCAGCCAAGATATCCTAGCGGGAGAAGTTGAGCAGTTCTTC. Translating gives CASSQDILAGEVEQFF.

The rearrangement joins TRBV5-5 to TRBJ1-2; D may be TRBD1 (6 bases). V was shortened by 2 bases and J by 6 bases, with 14 bases between the two germline ends. Germline V gives CDR1 SGHKS, CDR2 YYEKEE (reference sequence). The CDR3 runs 14 residues. The CDR3 region is CASSLLTGPNGYTF. CDR3 in DNA: TGTGCCAGCAGCTTACTAACAGGGCCGAATGGCTACACCTTC.

This clonotype was counted a single time. The rearrangement uses TRBV20-1 and TRBJ2-1; no clear D. Trimming removed 3 bases from V and 7 bases from J, with 7 bases in between. The CDR3 loop spans 11 amino acids. Germline CDR1 DFQATT, CDR2 SNEGSKA (reference sequence). In DNA form, the CDR3 reads TGCAGTGCTAGTCCGGAGAATGAGCAGTTCTTC. The encoded protein is CSASPENEQFF.

In this sample, this clonotype turned up many times. One end of the junction is discordant with germline, which a read error may explain. This chain links TRBV7-7 with TRBJ2-1; TRBD1 agrees at 11 bases. CDR1 SSHAT and CDR2 FNYEAQ come from the germline V gene (reference sequence). The CDR3 spans 15 residues. DNA of the CDR3: TGTGCTAGCAGCCCCGGGACAGGGGGAAACAATGAGCAGTTCTTC. Amino acid sequence: CASSPGTGGNNEQFF.

This rearrangement joins TRBV7-8 to TRBJ2-7; D unresolved. Trimming took 5 bases from V and 3 from J, leaving 20 bases between them. The CDR3 has 16 amino acids. The germline CDR1 and CDR2 sequences are SGHVS and FQNEAQ. The CDR3 DNA reads TGTGCCAGCAGCCTCCAAAAGGGTAGGGCGAACTACGAGCAGTACTTC. Translating it yields CASSLQKGRANYEQYF.

This clonotype was counted at least ten times. The chain is built from TRBV7-8 and TRBJ2-7, with a tentative D call TRBD2 (7 bases). This CDR3 contains 15 residues. Germline V gene sequence: CDR1 SGHVS, CDR2 FQNEAQ. Trimming cost V 5 bases and J 3 bases, with 17 bases left between them. The CDR3 DNA follows: TGTGCCAGCAGCCGTACTAGGGGGGGCCTCTACGAGCAGTACTTC. This codes for CASSRTRGGLYEQYF.

This chain connects TRBV2 to TRBJ1-5, with 9 bases lining up with TRBD1. CDR1 is SNHLY, CDR2 FYNNEI, per germline. The CDR3 is made up of 19 amino acids. V shed 3 bases and J 2 bases; nucleotides not matched to a gene: 14. This chain's CDR3 is CASSEPTGGSWYGNQPQHF. The CDR3 DNA is TGTGCCAGCAGTGAGCCGACAGGGGGAAGTTGGTACGGCAATCAGCCCCAGCATTTT. Looking up the rest from reference TRBV2 and TRBJ1-5 gives the full variable domain: EPEVTQTPSHQVTQMGQEVILRCVPISNHLYFYWYRQILGQKVEFLVSFYNNEISEKSEIFDDQFSVERPDGSNFTLKIRSTKLEDSAMYFCASSEPTGGSWYGNQPQHFGDGTRLSIL.

This clonotype came up many times. V is TRBV20-1 and J is TRBJ2-7, with a possible D match to TRBD1 (6 bases). The length of the CDR3 is 14 residues. CDR1 and CDR2 (germline): DFQATT, SNEGSKA (reference sequence). Trimming removed 3 bases from V and 2 bases from J, with 14 bases in between. CDR3 region: CSASRTVTPYEQYF. Written as DNA, the CDR3 is TGCAGTGCTAGCCGGACAGTGACCCCCTACGAGCAGTACTTC.

This clonotype was counted ten times or more. The chain combines TRBV27 with TRBJ1-1; D gene ambiguous. The CDR3 extends over 15 amino acids. Germline V gene lookup returns CDR1 MNHEY and CDR2 SMNVEV (reference sequence). Deletions cut 2 bases from V and 4 bases from J, with 14 bases between. The CDR3 coding sequence is TGTGCCAGCAGTTTAAATATAGGGCGAGGCACTGAAGCTTTCTTT. It codes for CASSLNIGRGTEAFF.

J is TRBJ2-1 and V is TRBV7-2, with D possibly TRBD2 on 5 matching bases. Trimming removed 4 bases at V and 6 bases at J, with 16 bases between. The germline gives CDR1 SGHTA, CDR2 FQGNSA. CDR3 length equals 15 residues. CDR3 nucleotides: TGTGCCAGCAGCTCTGGAAGCGGACTTGGCAATGAGCAGTTCTTC. This gives the protein CASSSGSGLGNEQFF.

This clonotype was seen at least ten times. V gene TRBV7-2 combines with J gene TRBJ1-2, with 9 bases that match TRBD1. This CDR3 region has 14 residues. Germline V gene data show CDR1 as SGHTA and CDR2 as FQGNSA. With V trimmed by 3 bases and J by 7 bases, 6 bases remained unmatched. The CDR3 spells CASSFNRGQGGYTF. DNA for the CDR3: TGTGCCAGCAGCTTCAACAGGGGGCAGGGTGGCTACACCTTC. Variable domain in full (rest from reference TRBV7-2 and TRBJ1-2): GAGVSQSPSNKVTEKGKDVELRCDPISGHTALYWYRQSLGQGLEFLIYFQGNSAPDKSGLPSDRFSAERTGGSVSTLTIQRTQQEDSAVYLCASSFNRGQGGYTFGSGTRLTVV.